This entry features one TCR beta chain sequence. Its specificity is not known. Trimming removed 4 bases from V and 1 base from J, with 10 bases in between. The CDR3 runs to 14 residues. Germline values: CDR1 KGHSH, CDR2 LQKENI. The repertoire was sequenced with immunoSEQ multiplex PCR; TCRdb's copy has only in-frame clones and lacks some. The table has 50,000 or so clones, over 50% seen once. The sample originates from a study of vaccination effects on CD4 cells after COVID-19. Overall study context: Viral peptide pool expansion of antigen-specific CD4+ T cells preceded sequencing in the ViraFEST assay.

CD4+ T cell isolation took place after more than eight days of culture. This chain links TRBV18 with TRBJ1-1; D is undetermined. The sample here was CD4+ T cells from PBMCs cultured without peptide, taken before COVID-19 vaccination. The TCR originated in a human donor who received a COVID-19 vaccine. The CDR3, as DNA: TGTGCCAGCTCACTTCAACCGGAGAACACTGAAGCTTTCTTT. Amino acid sequence: CASSLQPENTEAFF.